These 23 T cell receptor beta chains were sequenced from one sample in a study of blood T cell repertoires in COVID-19. Some clones are missing from TCRdb's copy, which holds only in-frame ones; the method was immunoSEQ multiplex PCR. The table records a few hundred thousand clones, roughly four fifths of them present only once. Sample: PBMCs or T cells enriched from blood (not recorded which). Receptors were obtained from a woman aged 45-60 years who had recovered from COVID-19.

This chain uses TRBV10-2 with TRBJ1-6; possible D gene TRBD1, 6 bases. Germline CDR1 and CDR2: WSHSY and SAAADI. Trimming took 8 bases from V and 8 from J, leaving 13 bases between them. The CDR3 loop spans 13 amino acids. CDR3 in amino acids: CASAGQWDSPLHF. The CDR3 DNA reads TGCGCCAGCGCCGGACAGTGGGATTCACCCCTCCACTTT.

V gene TRBV6-2 or TRBV6-3 combines with J gene TRBJ2-2; 7 bases fit TRBD1. Germline CDR1 reads MNHEY; CDR2 reads SVGEGT. V gave up 5 bases and J gave up 0 bases; unmatched junction bases: 3. The CDR3 loop spans 15 amino acids. As DNA, the CDR3 is TGTGCCAGCAGTCAGACAGGGACGAACACCGGGGAGCTGTTTTTT. Its translation is CASSQTGTNTGELFF.

CDR3 sequence: CASSWWTGPYGYTF. The CDR3 nucleotides are TGTGCCAGCAGCTGGTGGACAGGGCCCTATGGCTACACCTTC. The chain combines TRBV7-2 with TRBJ1-2, with 8 bases identical to TRBD1. CDR1 and CDR2 (germline): SGHTA, FQGNSA. J was trimmed by 4 bases and V by 4 bases; bases with no gene match: 5. This CDR3 comprises 14 residues. The variable domain in full, with the rest retrieved from reference TRBV7-2 and TRBJ1-2, is GAGVSQSPSNKVTEKGKDVELRCDPISGHTALYWYRQSLGQGLEFLIYFQGNSAPDKSGLPSDRFSAERTGGSVSTLTIQRTQQEDSAVYLCASSWWTGPYGYTFGSGTRLTVV.

This sequence joins TRBV7-8 and TRBJ2-3; D remains unclear. Per the germline V gene, CDR1 is SGHVS and CDR2 is FQNEAQ. The CDR3 totals 14 residues. V lost 1 base and J 8 bases, leaving 13 bases between the germline ends. The CDR3 DNA is TGTGCCAGCAGCTTAGGAGCCCAGAGGAGTACGCAGTATTTT. Its translation is CASSLGAQRSTQYF.

The chain is built from TRBV30 and TRBJ2-3; the match to TRBD2 covers 10 bases. V lost 0 bases and J lost 7; bases outside the gene matches: 10. The CDR3 is 16 amino acids. Germline CDR1 reads GTSNPN; CDR2 reads SVGIG (reference sequence). The CDR3 DNA is TGTGCCTGGAGTGTACGAAGCGGGAGGGCCGGGCATACGCAGTATTTT. Translation gives CAWSVRSGRAGHTQYF.

Remarks on this clone: The sample has other DNA sequences that encode this CDR3 too. The rearrangement links TRBV3-1 (or the pseudogene TRBV3-2) to TRBJ1-2; no clear D. The ends were cut back, 1 base at V and 2 bases at J, with 5 bases in the middle. Germline CDR1 LGHDT, CDR2 YNNKEL (reference sequence). The CDR3 length is 13 residues. The CDR3 region is CASSQGSNYGYTF. Written as DNA, the CDR3 is TGTGCCAGCAGCCAAGGGAGCAACTATGGCTACACCTTC.

V and J are TRBV20-1 and TRBJ2-3, with D perhaps TRBD1 (6 bases). Deletions cut 3 bases from V and 9 bases from J, with 10 bases between. CDR1 DFQATT and CDR2 SNEGSKA come from the germline V gene (reference sequence). CDR3 length equals 11 residues. The CDR3 is CSASRGPTQYF. CDR3 bases: TGCAGTGCTAGCAGGGGCCCAACGCAGTATTTT.

This clone was observed a few times. The chain recombines TRBV5-1 with TRBJ2-4; 10 bases agree with TRBD1. The CDR3 length is 17 residues. V was pared by 4 bases and J by 0 bases, with 7 bases of the junction left unmatched. Germline V gene data show CDR1 as SGHRS and CDR2 as YFSETQ. The chain's CDR3 is CASSPGTGALAKNIQYF. In nucleotides, the CDR3 is TGCGCCAGCAGCCCCGGGACAGGGGCTCTAGCCAAAAACATTCAGTACTTC. Full variable domain (rest looked up from reference TRBV5-1 and TRBJ2-4): KAGVTQTPRYLIKTRGQQVTLSCSPISGHRSVSWYQQTPGQGLQFLFEYFSETQRNKGNFPGRFSGRQFSNSRSEMNVSTLELGDSALYLCASSPGTGALAKNIQYFGAGTRLSVL.

This clone was found a few times. This sequence joins TRBV7-3 and TRBJ1-1; 10 bases are a match to TRBD1. J was trimmed by 5 bases and V by 6 bases; bases with no gene match: 6. The germline gives CDR1 SGHTA, CDR2 FQGTGA. This CDR3 is 14 amino acids long. DNA for the CDR3: TGTGCCAGCAGTCGACAGGGGGCCGATACTGAAGCTTTCTTT. Translated: CASSRQGADTEAFF.

The chain employs TRBV20-1 and TRBJ1-5; possibly TRBD1 for D (6 bases). Per germline, CDR1 DFQATT and CDR2 SNEGSKA (reference sequence). V was cut by 3 bases and J by 4 bases, with 10 bases left in between. The CDR3 runs 13 residues. CDR3 in amino acids: CSASGQGNQPQHF. The CDR3 DNA follows: TGCAGTGCTAGTGGGCAGGGGAATCAGCCCCAGCATTTT.

Only one count was recorded for this clone. The J gene is TRBJ2-6, the V gene TRBV27, with D possibly being TRBD1 (5 bases). Germline V gene lookup returns CDR1 MNHEY and CDR2 SMNVEV (reference sequence). This CDR3 region has 16 residues. The ends were cut back, 3 bases at V and 4 bases at J, with 13 bases in the middle. CDR3 sequence reads: CASSLRPGYGANVLTF. The CDR3 DNA follows: TGTGCCAGCAGTTTGCGGCCAGGGTACGGGGCCAACGTCCTGACTTTC.

The V call is TRBV10-3, the J call TRBJ2-7, with a possible D match to TRBD1 (5 bases). CDR3 length: 16 amino acids. Germline loops: CDR1 ENHRY, CDR2 SYGVKD. The V end lost 5 bases, the J end lost 6 bases, and 23 bases lay between the germline ends. This CDR3 reads CAISRVGRVASSEQYF. DNA for the CDR3: TGTGCCATCAGTCGGGTGGGCAGGGTGGCGTCGTCCGAGCAGTACTTC.

The chain carries TRBV4-2 and TRBJ1-5; 9 bases map to TRBD1. This CDR3 comprises 18 residues. From germline, CDR1 is LGHNA and CDR2 YNFKEQ. The V gene end was trimmed by 0 bases and the J gene end by 4 bases; junction bases not matched to a gene: 10. For the CDR3, the DNA is TGTGCCAGCAGCCAAGAGGGGGGACAGGGTCTTATTAATCAGCCCCAGCATTTT. Translation gives CASSQEGGQGLINQPQHF.

This clone showed up just once. V is TRBV30 and J is TRBJ1-2; D possibly corresponds to TRBD1 (6 bases). This CDR3 is 14 amino acids long. Trimming shortened V by 0 bases and J by 6 bases, and 14 bases separated the two germline ends. CDR1 and CDR2 from the germline V gene are GTSNPN and SVGIG (reference sequence). CDR3 sequence reads: CAWSVGGLANGYTF. The CDR3 DNA sequence: TGTGCCTGGAGTGTAGGGGGATTAGCGAATGGCTACACCTTC.

The V call is TRBV3-1 (or the pseudogene TRBV3-2), the J call TRBJ2-1, with D maybe TRBD2 (6 bases). V was pared by 1 base and J by 12 bases, with 19 bases between. This CDR3 has 15 residues. In germline, CDR1 is LGHDT, CDR2 YNNKEL (reference sequence). CDR3 residues: CASSQAGPGRMGQFF. The CDR3, as DNA: TGTGCCAGCAGCCAAGCCGGTCCCGGGAGAATGGGGCAGTTCTTC.

This chain uses TRBV6-6 with TRBJ1-6; D gene ambiguous. CDR1 is MNHNY and CDR2 is SVGAGI in the germline V gene (reference sequence). The CDR3 is made up of 14 amino acids. V dropped 4 bases and J dropped 9 bases, with 13 bases sitting between them. The CDR3 protein is CASSSPDRGSPLHF. In DNA, the CDR3 is TGTGCCAGCAGTTCGCCGGATCGGGGTTCACCCCTCCACTTT.

The gene calls are TRBV18 and TRBJ1-1, with D perhaps TRBD1 (5 bases). Looked up from germline, CDR1 is KGHSH and CDR2 is LQKENI. The CDR3 consists of 13 residues. Trimming took off 3 bases at V and 4 bases at J, with 9 bases between the two ends. The CDR3 sequence: CASSPVDSTEAFF. DNA for the CDR3: TGTGCCAGCTCACCGGTAGACAGCACTGAAGCTTTCTTT. Drawing the rest from reference TRBV18 and TRBJ1-1, the complete variable domain is NAGVMQNPRHLVRRRGQEARLRCSPMKGHSHVYWYRQLPEEGLKFMVYLQKENIIDESGMPKERFSAEFPKEGPSILRIQQVVRGDSAAYFCASSPVDSTEAFFGQGTRLTVV.

V and J are TRBV6-2 or TRBV6-3 and TRBJ1-5; a possible D gene is TRBD1 (5 bases). This CDR3 is built from 15 residues. With 2 bases removed from V and 0 bases from J, the gap between germline ends came to 8 bases. CDR1 and CDR2 (germline): MNHEY, SVGEGT. The CDR3 region is CASSYRGNSNQPQHF. CDR3 sequence (DNA): TGTGCCAGCAGTTACAGGGGAAATAGCAATCAGCCCCAGCATTTT.

This clone came up once. The chain combines TRBV7-2 with TRBJ2-7; D unresolved. The length of the CDR3 is 14 residues. The V gene's germline CDR1 is SGHTA and CDR2 FQGNSA. V shed 1 base and J shed 3 bases, with 10 bases lying between them. In nucleotides, the CDR3 is TGTGCCAGCAGCTTAGTCGGTACCCTCTACGAGCAGTACTTC. Its translation is CASSLVGTLYEQYF.

The chain joins TRBV7-9 to TRBJ1-2, with no clear D. Germline loops: CDR1 SEHNR, CDR2 FQNEAQ (reference sequence). This CDR3 spans 12 amino acids. V was shortened by 2 bases and J by 3 bases, with 4 bases between the two germline ends. CDR3 region: CASSLLDYGYTF. The CDR3 DNA reads as TGTGCCAGCAGCTTACTAGACTATGGCTACACCTTC.

This clone has a single count. The chain combines TRBV10-3 with TRBJ1-2; 8 bases map to TRBD1. The CDR3 extends over 14 amino acids. V dropped 2 bases and J dropped 5; count of bases not matched to a gene: 4. Germline loops: CDR1 ENHRY, CDR2 SYGVKD. In nucleotides, the CDR3 is TGTGCCATCAGTGAGCTGGACAGGGAGTATGGCTACACCTTC. Translation: CAISELDREYGYTF.

Notes on this clone: This sample also contains other DNA sequences that code for the same CDR3. V gene TRBV5-1 combines with J gene TRBJ1-4, with a possible D match to TRBD1 (6 bases). V lost 0 bases, J lost 4 bases, and 7 bases lay in between. Germline V gene data show CDR1 as SGHRS and CDR2 as YFSETQ. The CDR3 covers 14 residues. The CDR3 coding sequence is TGCGCCAGCAGCTTGGGGACAGTTAATGAAAAACTGTTTTTT. This translates into CASSLGTVNEKLFF.

This sequence joins TRBV3-1 (or the pseudogene TRBV3-2) and TRBJ2-7; 7 bases map to TRBD2. The CDR3 runs to 16 residues. Looked up from germline, CDR1 is LGHDT and CDR2 is YNNKEL (reference sequence). The J segment lost 2 bases and the V segment lost 4 bases, leaving 11 bases of the junction unmatched. Here the CDR3 DNA reads TGTGCCAGCAGCCGCACAAAGGGAGGGACGACCTACGAGCAGTACTTC. This sequence encodes CASSRTKGGTTYEQYF.